This T cell receptor beta chain was sequenced for a study of shared clonotypes between healthy human individuals. Whole-study context: Participating donors consisted of a couple of women and a few men aged 18 to 49.

The V gene lost 2 bases and the J gene lost 8 bases, with 15 bases spanning the gap. Looked up from germline, CDR1 is SGHTA and CDR2 is FQGNSA. The length of the CDR3 is 15 residues. Some 29,000 T cell genomes (roughly 220 ng DNA) went into each sorted-subset replicate. Some clones are missing from TCRdb's copy, which holds only in-frame ones; the method was immunoSEQ multiplex PCR. Among under 850,000 clones, 72% were seen once, and the ten largest hold under 2%. As for this clone: Its target is unknown.

Study-level points and caveats: Non-shared clonotypes had lower generation probabilities than clonotypes shared by all four sorted-subset donors.

The specimen was memory CD4+ T cells sorted from blood. The subset here: CD45RA-negative fraction. The clonotype originates from a woman in her 30s in good health. This chain links TRBV7-2 with TRBJ1-4; D call uncertain. DNA for the CDR3: TGTGCCAGCAGCTTAATTTCGCGCCAAAGCGAAAAACTGTTTTTT. It is translated as CASSLISRQSEKLFF.